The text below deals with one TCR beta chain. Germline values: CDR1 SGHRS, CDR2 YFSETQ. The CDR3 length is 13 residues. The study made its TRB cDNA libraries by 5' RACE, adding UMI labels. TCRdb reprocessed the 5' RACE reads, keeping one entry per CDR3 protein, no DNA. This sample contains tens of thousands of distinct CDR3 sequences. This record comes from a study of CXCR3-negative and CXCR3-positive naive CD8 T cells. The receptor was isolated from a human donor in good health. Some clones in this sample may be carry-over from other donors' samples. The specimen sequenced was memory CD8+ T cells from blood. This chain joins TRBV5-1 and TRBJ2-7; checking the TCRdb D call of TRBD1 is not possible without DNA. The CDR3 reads CAGSEVGAYEQYF.